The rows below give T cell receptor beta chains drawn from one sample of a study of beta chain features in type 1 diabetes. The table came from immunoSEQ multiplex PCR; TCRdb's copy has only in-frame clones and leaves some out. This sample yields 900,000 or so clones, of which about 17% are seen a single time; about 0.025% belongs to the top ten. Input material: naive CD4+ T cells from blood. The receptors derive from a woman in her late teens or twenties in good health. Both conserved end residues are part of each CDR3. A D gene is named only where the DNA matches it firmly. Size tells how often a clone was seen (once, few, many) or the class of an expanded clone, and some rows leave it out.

TGTGCCAGCAGCGTAGAATACAATGAGCAGTTCTTC,CASSVEYNEQFF,TRBV9,NA,few,TRBJ2-1
TGTGCCAGCTCTCCGGACAGGGTTCATGGTTATGGCTACACCTTC,CASSPDRVHGYGYTF,TRBV18,TRBD1,few,TRBJ1-2
TGTGCCAGCAGCTCGAACAGGGCCGCCGGGGAGCTGTTTTTT,CASSSNRAAGELFF,TRBV11-2,NA,few,TRBJ2-2
TGTGCCAGCAGCGTAGCTAGCGGGAATGCCTACAATGAGCAGTTCTTC,CASSVASGNAYNEQFF,TRBV9,TRBD2,NA,TRBJ2-1
TGTGCCAGTGAGCGGGTCGGTTACAATGAGCAGTTCTTC,CASERVGYNEQFF,TRBV5-4,NA,few,TRBJ2-1
TGCGCCAGCAGCTTGGCCAGGGACCCCTACAATGAGCAGTTCTTC,CASSLARDPYNEQFF,TRBV5-1,NA,few,TRBJ2-1
TGTGCCAGCAGCCAAGGGAAGGATGGGCAGTTCTTC,CASSQGKDGQFF,TRBV4-2,NA,NA,TRBJ2-1
TGCGCCAGCAGCTACAGGGACTATGGCTACACCTTC,CASSYRDYGYTF,TRBV5-1,NA,few,TRBJ1-2
TGTGCCAGCAGCACCCCGTTTGCGGGAGCGCAAGAGACCCAGTACTTC,CASSTPFAGAQETQYF,TRBV7-2,TRBD2,few,TRBJ2-5
TGTGCCAGCAGCATTAGCGGGAGTTCCTTTGGCGAGCAGTACTTC,CASSISGSSFGEQYF,TRBV7-9,TRBD2,few,TRBJ2-7
TGTGCCAGCAGTTACCCACCGACAGAAGAGACCCAGTACTTC,CASSYPPTEETQYF,TRBV6-6,NA,NA,TRBJ2-5
TGTGCCAGCTCGACCACGCGGGGGTCAGATACGCAGTATTTT,CASSTTRGSDTQYF,TRBV6-9,TRBD2,few,TRBJ2-3
TGTGCCAGCAGCCAACCCGGGACACCCCATGAGCAGTTCTTC,CASSQPGTPHEQFF,TRBV4-2,NA,few,TRBJ2-1
TGTGCCAGCAGCCCCAGGGGGTTTCGCACAGATACGCAGTATTTT,CASSPRGFRTDTQYF,TRBV7-2,TRBD1,NA,TRBJ2-3
TGTGCCAGTAGTATCGGCAGGGCAGTTAATCAGCCCCAGCATTTT,CASSIGRAVNQPQHF,TRBV19,NA,NA,TRBJ1-5
TGTGCCAGCAGCTCGCGTGGGGGGCTGCGGGAGGGAGGCAATGAGCAGTTCTTC,CASSSRGGLREGGNEQFF,TRBV7-9,TRBD2,NA,TRBJ2-1
TGTGCCAGCGGTCTGAGGAATCAGCCCCAGCATTTT,CASGLRNQPQHF,TRBV6-1,NA,few,TRBJ1-5
TGTGCCAGCAGTGAACTGGCCCATCAGCCCCAGCATTTT,CASSELAHQPQHF,TRBV6-1,NA,NA,TRBJ1-5
TGTGCCAGCAGCTTACTTAGCACAGATACGCAGTATTTT,CASSLLSTDTQYF,TRBV7-3,NA,NA,TRBJ2-3
TGTGCCAGTAGTAGAGCCGGGACAGGGTTGAGTGGGGCCAACGTCCTGACTTTC,CASSRAGTGLSGANVLTF,TRBV19,TRBD1,few,TRBJ2-6
TGTGCCAGCAGCTTGCGGGGCAGGGGCGGCTATGGCTACACCTTC,CASSLRGRGGYGYTF,TRBV5-8,NA,NA,TRBJ1-2
TGTGCCAGCAGCTCTTTAGCGGGAGGGGCGTGGAATGAGCAGTTCTTC,CASSSLAGGAWNEQFF,TRBV5-4,TRBD2,NA,TRBJ2-1
TGTGCCACCCGGACTAGCGGGAGGTTGAGGGAGACCCAGTACTTC,CATRTSGRLRETQYF,TRBV15,TRBD2,NA,TRBJ2-5
TGCGCCAGCAGCCAAGTTTTAGGAGCGGGAGGGCCCATGGAGCAGTTCTTC,CASSQVLGAGGPMEQFF,TRBV4-3,TRBD2,few,TRBJ2-1
TGTGCCAGCAGAGATCCGGGGAGTCTGGGGGAGACCCAGTACTTC,CASRDPGSLGETQYF,TRBV25-1,NA,few,TRBJ2-5